A selection of T cell receptor beta chains follows, all from one sample in a study of blood T cell repertoires in COVID-19. Sequencing used immunoSEQ multiplex PCR; TCRdb keeps in-frame clones, though not all of them. The sample contains 40,000 to 50,000 clones, 70% to 90% of which appear only once. The sequenced sample was peripheral blood. These receptor sequences come from a man aged 55 to 70 with acute or convalescent COVID-19. CDR3s include the opening cysteine and the closing phenylalanine or tryptophan. The D gene is left open where the match is weak. For some rows the clone size is stated as once, few or many, or as a class when expanded; others skip it.

cdr3_aa cdr3_nt v_call d_call j_call cdr3_length clone_size
CASSTRTALLEQYF TGTGCCAGCAGTACCCGGACTGCCCTGTTGGAGCAGTACTTC TRBV28 - TRBJ2-7 14 -
CASSPPGGGRSNQPQHF TGTGCCAGCTCACCACCGGGAGGTGGACGGAGCAATCAGCCCCAGCATTTT TRBV18 - TRBJ1-5 17 -
CASSSRDRGYEQYF TGCGCCAGCAGCTCCCGGGACAGGGGCTACGAGCAGTACTTC TRBV4-3 TRBD1 TRBJ2-7 14 -
CASSGGGAGGKYNEQFF TGTGCCAGCAGTGGGGGAGGAGCGGGGGGGAAATACAATGAGCAGTTCTTC TRBV6-2/TRBV6-3 TRBD2 TRBJ2-1 17 -
CASSYWDRGDNQPQHF TGTGCCAGCAGCTATTGGGACAGGGGCGACAATCAGCCCCAGCATTTT TRBV5-6 TRBD1 TRBJ1-5 16 -
CASSWNERARGTGELFF TGCGCCAGCAGCTGGAACGAACGGGCCCGGGGGACCGGGGAGCTGTTTTTT TRBV5-1 - TRBJ2-2 17 -
CASSDRGQETQYF TGTGCCAGCAGCGACAGGGGGCAAGAGACCCAGTACTTC TRBV5-8 TRBD1 TRBJ2-5 13 -
CASSSGFSDYGYTF TGTGCCAGCAGCTCAGGGTTTTCTGACTATGGCTACACCTTC TRBV7-2 - TRBJ1-2 14 once
CASSYGPPSLTAFF TGTGCCAGCAGTTACGGGCCCCCTTCGCTAACAGCTTTCTTT TRBV6-5 - TRBJ1-1 14 -
CASYSRGNTEAFF TGTGCCAGTTATTCCCGGGGGAACACTGAAGCTTTCTTT TRBV19 - TRBJ1-1 13 -
CASSYLMFWVGQIFRWGYTF TGTGCCAGCAGTTACCTAATGTTTTGGGTGGGACAGATTTTCCGGTGGGGCTACACCTTC TRBV6-2/TRBV6-3 TRBD1 TRBJ1-2 20 once
CASSQGWIGTTNEKLFF TGCGCCAGCAGCCAAGGTTGGATCGGGACAACTAATGAAAAACTGTTTTTT TRBV4-3 - TRBJ1-4 17 -
CASSLGGGQDKAFF TGTGCCAGCAGTTTAGGGGGGGGACAAGATAAAGCTTTCTTT TRBV27 - TRBJ1-1 14 -
CAWFIEGYPNYGYTF TGTGCCTGGTTTATCGAGGGCTACCCTAACTATGGCTACACCTTC TRBV30 - TRBJ1-2 15 -
CASSYGQGLLAGNTIYF TGTGCCAGCAGCTACGGACAGGGGTTGTTGGCTGGAAACACCATATATTTT TRBV3-1/TRBV3-2 TRBD1 TRBJ1-3 17 -
CASTDGAANNYGYTF TGTGCCAGTACTGACGGAGCGGCAAACAACTATGGCTACACCTTC TRBV19 - TRBJ1-2 15 -
CASTAGRDTQYF TGTGCCAGCACGGCAGGGCGAGATACGCAGTATTTT TRBV2 - TRBJ2-3 12 -
CASSLSQSRELFF TGTGCCAGCAGTTTATCCCAGAGTCGGGAACTGTTTTTT TRBV12-3/TRBV12-4 - TRBJ1-4 13 -
CASSPDRAHPLGEKLFF TGTGCCAGCAGCCCCGACAGGGCCCATCCATTAGGAGAAAAACTGTTTTTT TRBV14 TRBD1 TRBJ1-4 17 -
CASSANRAPYEQYF TGTGCCAGCAGCGCAAACAGGGCCCCCTACGAGCAGTACTTC TRBV7-9 - TRBJ2-7 14 -
CASSQDRGTVSFSYNSPLHF TGTGCCAGCAGCCAAGATCGTGGGACAGTCTCTTTCTCCTATAATTCACCCCTCCACTTT TRBV4-2 TRBD1 TRBJ1-6 20 -
CASQEVAGRHNEQFF TGTGCCAGCCAAGAGGTAGCGGGGCGGCACAATGAGCAGTTCTTC TRBV27 TRBD2 TRBJ2-1 15 -
CASRPGGGGNSPLHF TGTGCCAGCAGGCCGGGAGGGGGAGGGAATTCACCCCTCCACTTT TRBV28 - TRBJ1-6 15 -
CASSIDRETFTF TGTGCCAGTAGTATAGATCGGGAAACTTTCACCTTC TRBV19 - TRBJ1-2 12 -
CASSLRTGVGEKLFF TGTGCCAGCAGCTTAAGGACAGGGGTCGGGGAAAAACTGTTTTTT TRBV7-2 TRBD1 TRBJ1-4 15 few
CASSPQPLLAGGEQFF TGTGCCAGCAGCCCCCAACCTCTGCTAGCGGGGGGTGAGCAGTTCTTC TRBV7-2 TRBD2 TRBJ2-1 16 once
CASSLGQGIAPLSPLHF TGTGCCAGCAGCTTAGGACAGGGGATTGCCCCCCTGTCACCCCTCCACTTT TRBV11-2 TRBD1 TRBJ1-6 17 -
CAWSVRRGRETQYF TGTGCCTGGAGTGTACGAAGAGGGAGGGAGACCCAGTACTTC TRBV30 - TRBJ2-5 14 -
CASRERTSGSYTEAFF TGTGCCAGCAGAGAGCGAACCTCGGGATCGTACACTGAAGCTTTCTTT TRBV2 - TRBJ1-1 16 -
CASSTIAGGITGELFF TGTGCCAGCAGCACAATAGCGGGGGGGATCACCGGGGAGCTGTTTTTT TRBV7-2 TRBD2 TRBJ2-2 16 -
CASSYTGEGTEAFF TGCGCCAGCAGCTATACCGGGGAGGGCACTGAAGCTTTCTTT TRBV4-1 - TRBJ1-1 14 -
CASGSSGNTGELFF TGTGCCAGCGGCTCTAGCGGCAACACCGGGGAGCTGTTTTTT TRBV7-3 TRBD2 TRBJ2-2 14 -
CASSQLLGTLGTQYF TGTGCCAGCAGCCAATTACTCGGGACTTTGGGGACCCAGTACTTC TRBV3-1/TRBV3-2 - TRBJ2-5 15 -
CASSLVAGNTGELFF TGTGCCAGCAGCTTAGTAGCGGGGAACACCGGGGAGCTGTTTTTT TRBV11-3 TRBD2 TRBJ2-2 15 -
CASSYGTSVEQYF TGTGCCAGCAGCTACGGGACTAGCGTCGAGCAGTACTTC TRBV9 TRBD2 TRBJ2-7 13 -
CASSLGTGGQETQYF TGTGCCAGCAGCCTAGGGACAGGGGGGCAAGAGACCCAGTACTTC TRBV5-4 TRBD1 TRBJ2-5 15 -
CASSLELIAGENNEQFF TGTGCCAGCAGCTTAGAGTTAATAGCGGGGGAAAACAATGAGCAGTTCTTC TRBV7-6 TRBD2 TRBJ2-1 17 -
CATSRTGEYGYTF TGTGCCACCAGCAGGACTGGAGAGTATGGCTACACCTTC TRBV15 - TRBJ1-2 13 -
CASSSTTGDVNGYTF TGTGCCAGCAGCTCGACGACAGGGGACGTGAATGGCTACACCTTC TRBV7-2 TRBD1 TRBJ1-2 15 few
CASGITGTGLSEQYF TGTGCCAGCGGCATAACCGGGACAGGGCTCTCCGAGCAGTACTTC TRBV7-2 TRBD1 TRBJ2-7 15 -
CASSSGGAGEFF TGTGCCAGCAGTAGTGGGGGGGCCGGGGAGTTCTTC TRBV27 - TRBJ2-1 12 -
CASSLAATDYGYTF TGCGCCAGCAGCTTGGCGGCGACAGATTATGGCTACACCTTC TRBV5-1 - TRBJ1-2 14 -
CASSQESHSNQPQHF TGTGCCAGCAGCCAAGAAAGCCATAGCAATCAGCCCCAGCATTTT TRBV14 - TRBJ1-5 15 once
CAISEGRPPEAFF TGTGCCATCAGTGAGGGCAGGCCACCAGAAGCTTTCTTT TRBV10-3 - TRBJ1-1 13 once
CASGLLGNNYGYTF TGTGCTAGTGGTTTGCTCGGTAACAACTATGGCTACACCTTC TRBV12-5 - TRBJ1-2 14 few
CASSLGRGNEQYF TGTGCCAGCAGCTTAGGCAGGGGAAACGAGCAGTACTTC TRBV7-9 - TRBJ2-7 13 -
CASSLGEGEAFF TGTGCCAGCAGCCTTGGGGAGGGTGAAGCTTTCTTT TRBV2 - TRBJ1-1 12 -
CASSLGRGSGNTIYF TGTGCCAGCAGCTTGGGACGGGGGTCTGGAAACACCATATATTTT TRBV5-4 - TRBJ1-3 15 -
CASREGGSYEQYF TGTGCCAGCAGGGAGGGGGGGTCCTACGAGCAGTACTTC TRBV6-5 - TRBJ2-7 13 once
CASSQGMGARFQPQHF TGTGCCAGCAGCCAAGGAATGGGGGCGCGGTTTCAGCCCCAGCATTTT TRBV3-1/TRBV3-2 - TRBJ1-5 16 few
CASSVAGYGELFF TGTGCCAGCAGCGTAGCGGGTTACGGGGAGCTGTTTTTT TRBV9 - TRBJ2-2 13 -
CASRSTGGREAFF TGTGCCAGCAGATCTACAGGGGGCCGCGAGGCTTTCTTT TRBV27 TRBD1 TRBJ1-1 13 -
CASSKVVLAGTSYEQYF TGTGCCAGCAGCAAAGTCGTGCTAGCGGGGACCTCCTACGAGCAGTACTTC TRBV21-1 - TRBJ2-7 17 once
CASRLEWGTGTYEQYF - TRBV12-2 - TRBJ2-7 16 -
CASSEATPSAGANVLTF TGTGCCAGCAGTGAAGCTACTCCGTCTGCTGGGGCCAACGTCCTGACTTTC TRBV6-1 - TRBJ2-6 17 once
CASSPPQGAAYEQYF TGTGCCAGCTCACCGCCACAGGGGGCAGCCTACGAGCAGTACTTC TRBV18 TRBD1 TRBJ2-7 15 -
CASSMGHGQPQHF TGTGCCAGTAGTATGGGGCACGGGCAGCCCCAGCATTTT TRBV19 - TRBJ1-5 13 -